The 22 T cell receptor beta chains given below trace back to one sample, sequenced in a study of cytomegalovirus exposure and HLA in healthy donors. PCR involved 60 Vbeta and 13 Jbeta primers. Libraries were prepared by immunoSEQ multiplex PCR; TCRdb keeps only in-frame clonotypes and omits some of them. In the table there are approximately 150,000 clones, 65% to 85% of which are singletons. The sequencing sample was made of PBMCs. The receptors stem from a woman between 18 and 30 years old in good health and CMV-seronegative.

The CDR3 is CASSYTGREYEQYF. The CDR3, as DNA: TGTGCCAGCAGTTACACCGGGAGAGAGTACGAGCAGTACTTC. The chain uses TRBV6-5 and TRBJ2-7, with D tentatively TRBD2 (6 bases). Germline V gene lookup returns CDR1 MNHEY and CDR2 SVGAGI. V lost 2 bases and J 4 bases, leaving 12 bases between the germline ends. The CDR3 runs to 14 residues.

The chain combines TRBV6-1 with TRBJ2-7; D not certain. The CDR3 runs to 9 residues. CDR1 is MNHNS and CDR2 is SASEGT in the germline V gene. V lost 10 bases to trimming and J lost 9 bases, with 10 bases between them. As DNA, the CDR3 is TGTGCCACCCTCGGTGGGCAGTACTTC. Translating it yields CATLGGQYF.

J is TRBJ2-1 and V is TRBV6-4; TRBD2 matches 9 bases. The V segment lost 7 bases and the J segment 10 bases; nucleotides outside the gene matches: 17. The CDR3 runs 16 residues. Germline V gene data show CDR1 as MRHNA and CDR2 as SNTAGT. CDR3 nucleotide sequence: TGTGCCAGCACGGGAGGCGGGAGGGCCAAGTGGAAAGAGCAGTTCTTC. Protein sequence: CASTGGGRAKWKEQFF.

The table lists this clone with a count of one. This chain joins TRBV30 and TRBJ2-3; D is ambiguous. Per germline, CDR1 GTSNPN and CDR2 SVGIG (reference sequence). Trimming cost V 3 bases and J 0 bases, with 13 bases left between them. This CDR3 has 15 amino acids. The CDR3 nucleotides are TGTGCCTGGAGCATCACACTAACAAGCACAGATACGCAGTATTTT. It is translated as CAWSITLTSTDTQYF.

This chain joins TRBV14 and TRBJ2-7; TRBD2 matches at 9 bases. V trimming: 4 bases; J trimming: 2 bases; junction bases outside the gene matches: 9. This CDR3 has 16 residues. Looked up from germline, CDR1 is SGHDN and CDR2 is FVKESK. The CDR3 region is CASSRPGTSKTYEQYF. Here the CDR3 DNA reads TGTGCCAGCAGCCGACCCGGGACTAGCAAGACCTACGAGCAGTACTTC.

The V and J genes are TRBV5-4 and TRBJ1-1; 8 bases map to TRBD1. The CDR3 extends over 13 amino acids. V trimming: 4 bases; J trimming: 5 bases; junction bases outside the gene matches: 4. Germline CDR1 and CDR2: SGHNT and YYREEE (reference sequence). The CDR3 region has the DNA TGTGCCAGCAGCGCGACAGGGGAAACTGAAGCTTTCTTT. Protein sequence: CASSATGETEAFF.

V gene TRBV5-6 combines with J gene TRBJ2-7, with TRBD2 matching 9 bases. The CDR3 sequence is 14 residues long. After removal of 6 bases from V and 1 base from J, the junction contained 5 bases not matched to a gene. Germline V gene lookup returns CDR1 SGHDT and CDR2 YYEEEE. The CDR3 DNA reads as TGTGCCAGCAACTTAGCGGGAGTATCCTACGAGCAGTACTTC. This translates into CASNLAGVSYEQYF.

V usage is TRBV18 and J usage is TRBJ2-3, with D possibly matching TRBD2 (6 bases). Looked up from germline, CDR1 is KGHSH and CDR2 is LQKENI. Trimming stripped 2 bases from V and 1 base from J, with 16 bases between. The CDR3 contains 17 residues. The CDR3, as DNA: TGTGCCAGCTCACCAGTGAGCGTGGCTAGCGGCACAGATACGCAGTATTTT. Its translation: CASSPVSVASGTDTQYF.

The genes are TRBV7-2 and TRBJ2-7; 7 bases are shared with TRBD2. Germline lookup yields CDR1 SGHTA and CDR2 FQGNSA. V gave up 3 bases and J gave up 2 bases; unmatched junction bases: 4. The CDR3 runs 14 residues. CDR3 protein: CASSFGEGPYEQYF. CDR3 coding DNA: TGTGCCAGCAGCTTTGGGGAGGGCCCCTACGAGCAGTACTTC.

The chain has TRBV10-3 and TRBJ2-5; TRBD1 matches 8 bases. The CDR3 loop spans 15 amino acids. Germline V CDR1 and CDR2: ENHRY, SYGVKD. DNA of the CDR3: TGTGTCGACTACCCGGCAGGGGGCGCACGAGAGACCCAGTACTTC. This codes for CVDYPAGGARETQYF.

The rearrangement links TRBV2 to TRBJ2-1; 14 bases align to TRBD2. V lost 6 bases, J lost 6 bases, and 4 bases stayed unmatched. The germline V gene has CDR1 SNHLY and CDR2 FYNNEI. The CDR3 consists of 15 residues. Here the CDR3 DNA reads TGTGCCAGCAGCGTCGGGACTAGCGGGAGCAATGAGCAGTTCTTC. As protein: CASSVGTSGSNEQFF.

The chain is built from TRBV25-1 and TRBJ2-2, with D unclear. This CDR3 spans 12 amino acids. Deletions cut 8 bases from V and 3 bases from J, with 7 bases between. Germline CDR1 MGHDK, CDR2 SYGVNS. The chain's CDR3 is CASVRYTGELFF. In DNA form, the CDR3 reads TGTGCCAGCGTCAGGTACACCGGGGAGCTGTTTTTT. Full variable domain (outside the CDR3, taken from reference TRBV25-1 and TRBJ2-2): EADIYQTPRYLVIGTGKKITLECSQTMGHDKMYWYQQDPGMELHLIHYSYGVNSTEKGDLSSESTVSRIRTEHFPLTLESARPSHTSQYLCASVRYTGELFFGEGSRLTVL.

The gene calls are TRBV19 and TRBJ2-1; 8 nucleotides agree with TRBD2. The CDR3 extends over 13 amino acids. V lost 10 bases to trimming and J lost 10 bases; unmatched junction nucleotides: 12. Germline V gene data show CDR1 as LNHDA and CDR2 as SQIVND (reference sequence). CDR3 nucleotides: TGTGCCACCAATTTAGCGGGATATGGGGAGCAGTTCTTC. Amino acids: CATNLAGYGEQFF.

The rearrangement uses TRBV19 and TRBJ1-2, with unresolved D. Trimming took off 1 base at V and 2 bases at J, with 5 bases between the two ends. Per germline, CDR1 LNHDA and CDR2 SQIVND (reference sequence). This CDR3 region has 13 residues. In nucleotides, the CDR3 is TGTGCCAGTAGTATAGGCGGGAACTATGGCTACACCTTC. Protein product: CASSIGGNYGYTF.

V is TRBV11-2 and J is TRBJ2-5; D gene ambiguous. V lost 5 bases and J 4 bases, leaving 14 bases between the germline ends. Germline values: CDR1 SGHAT, CDR2 FQNNGV. The CDR3 is 14 residues long. This chain's CDR3 is CASSNSRRSETQYF. The CDR3 nucleotides are TGTGCCAGCAGCAACAGCCGAAGGTCAGAGACCCAGTACTTC.

This sequence joins TRBV5-1 and TRBJ1-1; D gene uncertain. V lost 2 bases and J lost 3, with 17 bases in between. The CDR3 is 16 residues long. The germline V gene encodes CDR1 SGHRS and CDR2 YFSETQ. The CDR3 DNA is TGCGCCAGCAGCTTCCCCCCGAGGGAATCGTACACTGAAGCTTTCTTT. As protein: CASSFPPRESYTEAFF.

J is TRBJ1-1 and V is TRBV5-5; no clear D gene. The germline V gene has CDR1 SGHKS and CDR2 YYEKEE (reference sequence). CDR3 length: 12 residues. The V gene lost 4 bases and the J gene lost 5 bases, with 9 bases spanning the gap. CDR3 DNA: TGTGCCAGCAGCCCCCGGAGTACTGAAGCTTTCTTT. Its protein is CASSPRSTEAFF.

The rearrangement joins TRBV5-4 to TRBJ2-4, with D possibly being TRBD2 (5 bases). Germline assignment: CDR1 SGHNT and CDR2 YYREEE (reference sequence). This CDR3 comprises 13 residues. V was clipped by 4 bases and J by 6 bases, with 11 bases between them. CDR3 region: CASSNLALNIQYF. As DNA, the CDR3 is TGTGCCAGCAGCAATCTAGCCCTAAACATTCAGTACTTC.

The chain joins TRBV11-3 to TRBJ2-2, with TRBD1 matching over 8 bases. Germline lookup yields CDR1 SGHNT and CDR2 YENEEA. The CDR3 runs 13 residues. Losses at the gene ends were 5 bases for V and 6 bases for J; bases not matched to a gene: 2. The CDR3 reads CASSLQGAGELFF. The CDR3 DNA reads TGTGCCAGCAGCCTACAGGGGGCCGGGGAGCTGTTTTTT.

This chain joins TRBV5-1 and TRBJ2-1; D gene ambiguous. Per the germline V gene, CDR1 is SGHRS and CDR2 is YFSETQ. With 0 bases removed from V and 7 bases from J, the gap between germline ends came to 5 bases. This CDR3 spans 12 amino acids. This chain's CDR3 is CASSLVRNEQFF. CDR3 nucleotide sequence: TGCGCCAGCAGCTTGGTCAGGAATGAGCAGTTCTTC.

The chain recombines TRBV30 with TRBJ2-1; 7 bases match TRBD2. The CDR3 runs to 15 residues. Germline V CDR1 and CDR2: GTSNPN, SVGIG (reference sequence). The trim removed 4 bases at V and 5 bases at J, leaving 11 bases unmatched. The CDR3 coding sequence is TGTGCCTGGAAGGTTCGGGGAGGGCCTGACAATGAGCAGTTCTTC. Its translation: CAWKVRGGPDNEQFF. Combining the CDR3 with reference TRBV30 and TRBJ2-1 gives the whole variable domain SQTIHQWPATLVQPVGSPLSLECTVEGTSNPNLYWYRQAAGRGLQLLFYSVGIGQISSEVPQNLSASRPQDRQFILSSKKLLLSDSGFYLCAWKVRGGPDNEQFFGPGTRLTVL.

This clone was seen a few times. V gene TRBV5-6 combines with J gene TRBJ1-5, with TRBD1 as a possible D gene (6 bases). Germline CDR1 reads SGHDT; CDR2 reads YYEEEE. The V gene lost 2 bases and the J gene lost 4 bases, with 13 bases spanning the gap. This CDR3 is 15 amino acids long. In DNA form, the CDR3 reads TGTGCCAGCAGCTTCGGAGGCGGACAGAATCAGCCCCAGCATTTT. Encoded protein: CASSFGGGQNQPQHF.